The entry below gives a single TCR beta chain sequence along with its context. Its antigen is still unknown. The sample originates from a study of siplizumab effects on memory and regulatory T cells. Assay: immunoSEQ multiplex PCR; the TCRdb copy retains only in-frame clones and omits some. The data contain more than 95,000 clones, roughly 92% of them singletons. Study findings and constraints: Alloreactive sequences from unstimulated CD4+ memory cells fell significantly with siplizumab. Alloreactive clones mapping to unstimulated subsets formed only a minor fraction. Relative to controls at roughly 28%, mappable alloreactive CD4+ clones exhibited a mean Treg-derived proportion of less than 70% with siplizumab. Confirmation that proliferating Tregs from siplizumab cultures had suppressive function was not obtained.

The TCR sequence derives from a human donor in good health. The source material was Tregs sorted from blood.

The CDR3, as DNA: TGTGCCAGCAGCTTCAGGGGACCCCAAGAGACCCAGTACTTC. It codes for CASSFRGPQETQYF. The chain recombines TRBV5-8 with TRBJ2-5, with D possibly being TRBD1 (6 bases). Per germline, CDR1 SGHTS and CDR2 YDEGEE. Trimming cost V 2 bases and J 1 base, with 9 bases left between them. The CDR3 runs 14 residues.